Listed below are T cell receptor beta chains from one sample, sequenced in a study of blood T cell repertoires in COVID-19. The data were produced by immunoSEQ multiplex PCR, yet TCRdb's version contains in-frame clones alone and is incomplete. Here the sample spans around 100,000 clones, around 85% being singletons. Sequenced sample: PBMCs or T cells enriched from blood (not recorded which). These TCRs come from a woman aged 50 to 60 who had recovered from COVID-19. Both conserved end residues are part of each CDR3. Each record gives: J gene, V gene, D gene, clone size, CDR3 DNA, CDR3 protein. A D gene is named only where the DNA matches it firmly. A row's size may be missing; if present it is once, few, many or a size class.

J: TRBJ2-5
V: TRBV19
D: TRBD1
size: once
DNA: TGTGCCAGTAGTATTAGGCGACAGGGCACGACGAGAGAGACCCAGTACTTC
CDR3: CASSIRRQGTTRETQYF

J: TRBJ1-1
V: TRBV30
D: NA
size: NA
DNA: TGTGCCTGGAGTGTATCGAGGGACACTGAAGCTTTCTTT
CDR3: CAWSVSRDTEAFF

J: TRBJ2-7
V: TRBV6-5
D: NA
size: NA
DNA: TGTGCCAGCAGTAAAACAGGGTCTTTTGGGCAGTACTTC
CDR3: CASSKTGSFGQYF

J: TRBJ2-3
V: TRBV5-6
D: NA
size: NA
DNA: TGTGCCAGCAGCTTGGCGGGGGTCCCAGATACGCAGTATTTT
CDR3: CASSLAGVPDTQYF

J: TRBJ2-1
V: TRBV7-3
D: NA
size: once
DNA: TGTGCCAGCAGTAGCTCCTCCTACAATGAGCAGTTCTTC
CDR3: CASSSSSYNEQFF

J: TRBJ1-1
V: TRBV7-9
D: NA
size: NA
DNA: TGTGCCAGCAGTTGGACACTGAGTGAAGCTTTCTTT
CDR3: CASSWTLSEAFF

J: TRBJ2-2
V: TRBV11-2
D: TRBD1
size: NA
DNA: TGTGCCAGCAGCCCTCAGACAGGGTGGGGGAACACCGGGGAGCTGTTTTTT
CDR3: CASSPQTGWGNTGELFF

J: TRBJ1-1
V: TRBV2
D: NA
size: NA
DNA: TGTGCCAGCAATGAAAGGAGAACTGAAGCTTTCTTT
CDR3: CASNERRTEAFF

J: TRBJ1-5
V: TRBV28
D: NA
size: NA
DNA: TGTGCCAGCAGTTCTTATGGTGACAGGAAGAGCAATCAGCCCCAGCATTTT
CDR3: CASSSYGDRKSNQPQHF

J: TRBJ1-2
V: TRBV28
D: NA
size: few
DNA: TGTGCCAGCAGTTCCGGGGTTTACTATGGCTACACCTTC
CDR3: CASSSGVYYGYTF

J: TRBJ2-2
V: TRBV19
D: TRBD1
size: NA
DNA: TGTGCCAGTACCAAGACAGGGGGCACGACCGGGGAGCTGTTTTTT
CDR3: CASTKTGGTTGELFF

J: TRBJ2-7
V: TRBV2
D: NA
size: few
DNA: TGTGCCAGCAGCGAGAGAGAAGACAGGCCCACCTACGAGCAGTACTTC
CDR3: CASSEREDRPTYEQYF

J: TRBJ2-7
V: TRBV2
D: NA
size: few
DNA: TGTGCCAGCAGTGAACAGGGCTACGAGCAGTACTTC
CDR3: CASSEQGYEQYF

J: TRBJ1-2
V: TRBV4-1
D: NA
size: NA
DNA: TGCGCCAGCAGCCAAGGCGTTAACTATGGCTACACCTTC
CDR3: CASSQGVNYGYTF

J: TRBJ1-1
V: TRBV12-3/TRBV12-4
D: NA
size: NA
DNA: TGTGCCAGCAGTTTTGGGCAAAGCACTGAAGCTTTCTTT
CDR3: CASSFGQSTEAFF

J: TRBJ1-1
V: TRBV4-1
D: TRBD1
size: NA
DNA: TGCGCCAGCAGCCAAGGTACAGGGGGCAGTGGAGGCACTGAAGCTTTCTTT
CDR3: CASSQGTGGSGGTEAFF

J: TRBJ1-6
V: TRBV27
D: NA
size: NA
DNA: TGTGCCAGCAGTCCGGAGGGGATGGGGCATTCACCCCTCCACTTT
CDR3: CASSPEGMGHSPLHF

J: TRBJ1-1
V: TRBV28
D: NA
size: NA
DNA: TGTGCCAGCAGTCAACCGGACATTGTCCGGACTGAAGCTTTCTTT
CDR3: CASSQPDIVRTEAFF

J: TRBJ1-5
V: TRBV28
D: NA
size: NA
DNA: TGTGCCAGCAGTTTGGTACAGACCAATCAGCCCCAGCATTTT
CDR3: CASSLVQTNQPQHF

J: TRBJ2-2
V: TRBV2
D: TRBD1
size: NA
DNA: TGTGCCAGCAGTGATTACAGGGGGAACACCGGGGAGCTGTTTTTT
CDR3: CASSDYRGNTGELFF

J: TRBJ2-3
V: TRBV10-3
D: NA
size: NA
DNA: TGTGCCATCAGTGAAGGTAGCCCCGATACGCAGTATTTT
CDR3: CAISEGSPDTQYF

J: TRBJ2-5
V: TRBV28
D: NA
size: NA
DNA: TGTGCCAGCAGGTGGAGAACTGAAGCGGTGGGGGGAGAGACCCAGTACTTC
CDR3: CASRWRTEAVGGETQYF

J: TRBJ1-2
V: TRBV30
D: NA
size: NA
DNA: TGTGCCTGGAGAGTAGCAGACCAGGACTATTGGTATGGCTACACCTTC
CDR3: CAWRVADQDYWYGYTF

J: TRBJ1-6
V: TRBV4-1
D: TRBD1
size: NA
DNA: TGCGCCAGCAGCCAAGATTTGGACAGGGGTGGGAATTCACCCCTCCACTTT
CDR3: CASSQDLDRGGNSPLHF

J: TRBJ1-1
V: TRBV11-2
D: NA
size: NA
DNA: TGTGCCAGCAGCTTAGATCAGGTGACCGGTACTGAAGCTTTCTTT
CDR3: CASSLDQVTGTEAFF

J: TRBJ2-3
V: TRBV24-1
D: TRBD2
size: NA
DNA: TGTGCCACCAGTGGGTTCGGGGGTCAGCGGGACACAGATACGCAGTATTTT
CDR3: CATSGFGGQRDTDTQYF

J: TRBJ2-1
V: TRBV6-5
D: TRBD1
size: NA
DNA: TGTGCCAGCACTCTGGACAGGGGACGAAACAATGAGCAGTTCTTC
CDR3: CASTLDRGRNNEQFF

J: TRBJ1-3
V: TRBV7-9
D: NA
size: NA
DNA: TGTGCCAGCAGCTTAGCCGCCAGCTCTGGAAACACCATATATTTT
CDR3: CASSLAASSGNTIYF

J: TRBJ2-7
V: TRBV30
D: NA
size: NA
DNA: TGTGCCTGGAGTGTCAGCGCCTACGAGCAGTACTTC
CDR3: CAWSVSAYEQYF

J: TRBJ2-7
V: TRBV5-4
D: TRBD1
size: NA
DNA: TGTGCCAGCAGTGGGACCGGGACAGTCTCCTACGAGCAGTACTTC
CDR3: CASSGTGTVSYEQYF

J: TRBJ1-6
V: TRBV19
D: TRBD1
size: NA
DNA: TGTGCCTCCCGGACAGGGATAAGGTCCTATAATTCACCCCTCCACTTT
CDR3: CASRTGIRSYNSPLHF

J: TRBJ2-1
V: TRBV28
D: TRBD2
size: NA
DNA: TGTGCCAGCAGACCTAGCGGGCGGGACAATGAGCAGTTCTTC
CDR3: CASRPSGRDNEQFF

J: TRBJ1-4
V: TRBV5-6
D: TRBD1
size: once
DNA: TGTGCCAGCAGCTCCGGACAGGGTAATACTAATGAAAAACTGTTTTTT
CDR3: CASSSGQGNTNEKLFF